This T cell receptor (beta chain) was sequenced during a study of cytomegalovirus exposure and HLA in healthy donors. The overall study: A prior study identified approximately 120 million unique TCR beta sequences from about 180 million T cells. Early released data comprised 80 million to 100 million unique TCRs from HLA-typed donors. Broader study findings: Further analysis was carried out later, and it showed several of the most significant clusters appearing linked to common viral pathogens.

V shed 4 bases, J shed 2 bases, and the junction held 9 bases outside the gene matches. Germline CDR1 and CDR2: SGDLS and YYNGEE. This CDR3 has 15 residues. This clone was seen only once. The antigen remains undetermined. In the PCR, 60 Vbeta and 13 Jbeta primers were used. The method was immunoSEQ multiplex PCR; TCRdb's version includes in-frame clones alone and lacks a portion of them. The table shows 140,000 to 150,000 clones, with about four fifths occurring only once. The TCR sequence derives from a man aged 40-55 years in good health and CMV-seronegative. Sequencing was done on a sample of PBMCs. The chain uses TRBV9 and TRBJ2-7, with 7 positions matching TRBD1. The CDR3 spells CASSPHRGPTYEQYF. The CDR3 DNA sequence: TGTGCCAGCAGCCCCCACAGGGGCCCTACCTACGAGCAGTACTTC.